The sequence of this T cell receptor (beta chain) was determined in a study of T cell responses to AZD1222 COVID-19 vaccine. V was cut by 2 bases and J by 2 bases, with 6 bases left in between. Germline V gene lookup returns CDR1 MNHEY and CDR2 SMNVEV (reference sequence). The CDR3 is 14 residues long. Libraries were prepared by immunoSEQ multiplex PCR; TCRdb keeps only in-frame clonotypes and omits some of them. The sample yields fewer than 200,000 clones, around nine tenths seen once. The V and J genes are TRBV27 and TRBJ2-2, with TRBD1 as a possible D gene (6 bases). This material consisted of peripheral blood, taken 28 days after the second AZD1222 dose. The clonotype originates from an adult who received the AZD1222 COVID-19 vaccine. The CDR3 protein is CASSLGTNTGELFF. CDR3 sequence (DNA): TGTGCCAGCAGTTTAGGGACAAACACCGGGGAGCTGTTTTTT.